This TCR beta chain was observed in a study of blood T cells in healthy people across ages. The wider study: Template switching recovered approximately one barcoded beta molecule for every two T cells.

CDR3 length: 13 residues. Germline CDR1 reads MNHNY; CDR2 reads SVGAGI (reference sequence). V shed 2 bases and J shed 10 bases, with 12 bases lying between them. Whenever a sample was processed, at least 6 million PBMCs were isolated. A note on this clonotype: A much larger clone lies a single base off, so this may be a read error.

Primers used in a second PCR of about 7 to 12 cycles were a sample-barcoded 5' primer and a J-beta primer mix. Each cDNA molecule carried a tag from a template-switch adaptor that contained 12 random nucleotides. CDR3-containing paired-end reads numbered at least 3 million in each sample. TCRdb re-called the 5' RACE reads through MiXCR, storing one row per CDR3 protein. This sample has 650,000 to 1,000,000 distinct CDR3 sequences, with around 36% found just once. The gene calls are TRBV6-6 and TRBJ2-1; D is uncertain. The sample taken for sequencing was blood. This clonotype was obtained from a man between 18 and 29 years old in good health. The CDR3 reads CASSYRQVGEQFF. The CDR3 DNA sequence: TGTGCCAGCAGTTACCGCCAGGTCGGCGAGCAGTTCTTC.